Listed below are T cell receptor beta chains from one sample, sequenced in a study of T cells in Graves' hyperthyroidism and ophthalmopathy. TCRdb recomputed calls from the multiplex PCR reads with MiXCR, one row per CDR3 protein. The table records 300,000 to 500,000 distinct CDR3 sequences, over 13% of them present only once. The sample was blood. These receptors all stem from a man between 50 and 59 years old with Graves' ophthalmopathy. Each CDR3 is given with its conserved first and last residue. Each record gives: J gene, clone size, V gene, D gene, CDR3 DNA, CDR3 protein. The D gene is left open where the match is weak. Clone size is given for some rows only: seen once, a few or many times, or a class if the clone is expanded.

TRBJ2-2 - TRBV12-3/TRBV12-4 TRBD1 TGTGCCAGCAGCCCACCGGACAGGACTAACACCGGGGAGCTGTTTTTT CASSPPDRTNTGELFF
TRBJ2-3 - TRBV5-1 - TGCGCCGGCAGCCGCGAAATAAGGGCTTCTCGAACAGATACGCAGTATTTT CAGSREIRASRTDTQYF
TRBJ1-2 many TRBV30 - TGTGCCTGGAGTCCAATGGACTATGGCTACACCTTC CAWSPMDYGYTF
TRBJ2-5 many TRBV9 - TGTGCCAGCAGCGTAATGGCAGAAGAGACCCAGTACTTC CASSVMAEETQYF
TRBJ1-5 many TRBV12-3/TRBV12-4 - TGTGCCAGCAGGCCCCCAACAGGGAACAATCAGCCCCAGCATTTT CASRPPTGNNQPQHF
TRBJ2-1 many TRBV9 TRBD2 TGTGCCAGCAGCGTATCGGGGACTAGCGGGAGGTCCGATTCCTACAATGAGCAGTTCTTC CASSVSGTSGRSDSYNEQFF
TRBJ1-1 few TRBV13 - TGTGCCAGCAGCTTAGGACCTCAGGGTGTGACTGAAGCTTTCTTT CASSLGPQGVTEAFF
TRBJ2-7 - TRBV14 - TGTGCCAGCCAAACCCCGCCGGGCCGAGGGGGCTACGAGCAGTACTTC CASQTPPGRGGYEQYF
TRBJ2-1 few TRBV12-3/TRBV12-4 TRBD1 TGTGCCAGCAGTTTATCCGGGACAGGATACAATGAGCAGTTCTTC CASSLSGTGYNEQFF
TRBJ2-7 many TRBV7-8 - TGTGCCAGCAGCCCGCGTCCGGGCTATGAGAGCGAGCAGTACTTC CASSPRPGYESEQYF
TRBJ2-1 - TRBV7-2 - TGTGCCAGCAGCTGGCAGGGAGCGGCCTACAATGAGCAGTTCTTC CASSWQGAAYNEQFF
TRBJ1-2 - TRBV24-1 - TGTGCCACCAGTGATTTGGGGGGCGGCTACACCTTC CATSDLGGGYTF
TRBJ2-4 many TRBV20-1 TRBD1 TGCAGTGCTAAAGGAACCGGGACAGGGACGGTGGCCAAAAACATTCAGTACTTC CSAKGTGTGTVAKNIQYF
TRBJ2-7 few TRBV29-1 TRBD2 TGCAGCGTCCGGCGGGAGTCTTACGAGCAGTACTTC CSVRRESYEQYF
TRBJ2-3 few TRBV5-1 TRBD1 TGCGCCCGCAGCCGACAGGGCGCTAGCACAGATACGCAGTATTTT CARSRQGASTDTQYF
TRBJ2-3 many TRBV29-1 TRBD1 TGCAGCGCTCATACGGGACAGGGGATGGCAGATACGCAGTATTTT CSAHTGQGMADTQYF
TRBJ1-6 - TRBV10-3 - TGTGCCATCAGTGAGTCTCAGACAGAGAATTCACCCCTCCACTTT CAISESQTENSPLHF
TRBJ2-3 few TRBV9 - TGTGCCAGCAGCGCCACGGACACAGAGACCCCCCGGGATACGCAGTATTTT CASSATDTETPRDTQYF
TRBJ1-2 - TRBV4-2 - TGTGCCAGCAGCCAAGGGACATCAGTGGACTATGGCTACACCTTC CASSQGTSVDYGYTF
TRBJ2-7 many TRBV7-9 TRBD2 TGTGCCAGCAGCGCTGGGACTAGCGGACGGAGGGATCAGTCCTACGAGCAGTACTTC CASSAGTSGRRDQSYEQYF
TRBJ2-3 few TRBV6-6 - TGTGCCAGCAGTTACACTCGCGGCGCCACAGATACGCAGTATTTT CASSYTRGATDTQYF
TRBJ2-7 - TRBV11-2 - TGTGCCAGCAGCTCGGGGTGGACAACAAGGCTTACTACCTACGAGCAGTACTTC CASSSGWTTRLTTYEQYF
TRBJ2-1 - TRBV11-3 TRBD2 TGTGCCAGCAGCGAGGGCCGCGGGACTAGCGGGAACCACAATGAGCAGTTCTTC CASSEGRGTSGNHNEQFF
TRBJ2-1 many TRBV2 - TGTGCCAGCACCGCCGAGGCGAGGTTCCGCAATGAGCAGTTCTTC CASTAEARFRNEQFF
TRBJ2-5 many TRBV6-1 TRBD1 TGTGCCAGCAGGACGTCGACAGGGATTCAAGAGACCCAGTACTTC CASRTSTGIQETQYF
TRBJ2-3 many TRBV20-1 - TGCAGTGCTAATATAGGGGTTGGAGATACGCAGTATTTT CSANIGVGDTQYF
TRBJ2-1 many TRBV10-1 TRBD2 TGCGCCAGCAGTGCGGGAGGGCGAGCAAATGAGCAGTTCTTC CASSAGGRANEQFF
TRBJ2-5 - TRBV15 - TGTGCCACCAGCAGAGATTCGGGGGCGCCGGAGACCCAGTACTTC CATSRDSGAPETQYF
TRBJ2-1 many TRBV29-1 - TGCAGCGTTGAAGATCCCGCAGGTGTATACTACAATGAGCAGTTCTTC CSVEDPAGVYYNEQFF
TRBJ2-3 few TRBV2 - TGTGCCAGCAGCGTTCCGACAGGACCGTTTAGGACAGATACGCAGTATTTT CASSVPTGPFRTDTQYF
TRBJ2-2 few TRBV27 - TGTGCCAGCAGTTATCTACGCGCCAGGGATGCCTTCGGGGAGCTGTTTTTT CASSYLRARDAFGELFF
TRBJ2-3 many TRBV6-2/TRBV6-3 - TGTGCCAGCAGTCAATCGGGACCTCGATTTTCAGATACGCAGTATTTT CASSQSGPRFSDTQYF
TRBJ2-2 many TRBV11-2 - TGTGCCAGCAGCGTGACCGGGACATCGAACACCGGGGAGCTGTTTTTT CASSVTGTSNTGELFF
TRBJ1-5 many TRBV2 - TGTGCCAGCAGTGTGAGAGGGGCTCAGCCCCAGCATTTT CASSVRGAQPQHF
TRBJ2-6 few TRBV12-3/TRBV12-4 TRBD1 TGTGCCAGCAGTCTACAGGGGAGCTCTGGGGCCAACGTCCTGACTTTC CASSLQGSSGANVLTF
TRBJ2-7 few TRBV2 TRBD2 TGTGCCAGCAGACCTAGCGGGGGTCACGAGCAGTACTTC CASRPSGGHEQYF